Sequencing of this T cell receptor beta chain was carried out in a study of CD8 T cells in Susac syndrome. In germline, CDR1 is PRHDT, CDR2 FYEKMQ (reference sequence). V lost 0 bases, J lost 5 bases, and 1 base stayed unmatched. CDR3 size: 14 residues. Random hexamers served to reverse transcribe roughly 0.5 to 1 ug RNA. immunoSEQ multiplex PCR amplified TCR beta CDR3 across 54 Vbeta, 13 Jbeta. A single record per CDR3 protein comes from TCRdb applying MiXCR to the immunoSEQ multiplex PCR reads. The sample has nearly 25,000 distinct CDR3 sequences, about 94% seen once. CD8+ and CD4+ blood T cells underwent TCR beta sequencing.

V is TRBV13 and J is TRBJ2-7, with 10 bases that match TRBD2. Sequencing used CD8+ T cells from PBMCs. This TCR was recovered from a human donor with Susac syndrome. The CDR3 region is CASSLGGTSDEQYF. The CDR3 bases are TGTGCCAGCAGCTTAGGCGGGACTAGCGACGAGCAGTACTTC.